The 13 T cell receptor beta chains given below trace back to one sample, sequenced in a study of control samples from healthy donors and cancer patients. The protocol was immunoSEQ multiplex PCR, while the TCRdb copy is restricted to in-frame clones and leaves out a portion. The table shows some 120,000 clones, with just over 90% occurring only once. Sequencing used PBMCs. Source of these receptors: a man aged 50 to 60 with head and neck cancer.

This chain uses TRBV12-5 with TRBJ2-1; TRBD1 matches 7 bases. The V gene's germline CDR1 is LGHNT and CDR2 FRNRAP. J gave up 4 bases and V 1 base, and 10 bases lay outside the gene matches. The CDR3 spans 17 residues. CDR3 DNA sequence: TGTGCTAGTGGTTTGGACTTCAGGGACAGAAAGTACAATGAGCAGTTCTTC. This codes for CASGLDFRDRKYNEQFF.

CDR3 residues: CASWRGTGELFF. The CDR3 DNA reads TGTGCCAGCTGGAGGGGGACCGGGGAGCTGTTTTTT. The V and J genes are TRBV27 and TRBJ2-2; D might be TRBD1 or TRBD2, each matching 6 bases. CDR3 length: 12 amino acids. Trimming removed 8 bases from V and 5 bases from J, with 9 bases in between. Germline CDR1 and CDR2: MNHEY and SMNVEV (reference sequence).

The chain uses TRBV5-1 and TRBJ2-1, with a weak D call TRBD2 (5 bases). CDR3 length equals 18 residues. The ends were cut back, 6 bases at V and 10 bases at J, with 32 bases in the middle. CDR1 and CDR2 from the germline V gene are SGHRS and YFSETQ. In nucleotides, the CDR3 is TGCGCCAGCACCTCGGGTCGGATGGGAGTACTCATCTCAGGCGAGCAGTTCTTC. Its translation: CASTSGRMGVLISGEQFF.

The rearrangement joins TRBV19 to TRBJ1-5; tentative D call: TRBD1 (5 bases). Per the germline V gene, CDR1 is LNHDA and CDR2 is SQIVND (reference sequence). Trimming pared 5 bases from V and 2 bases from J, leaving 13 bases between. The CDR3 runs 15 residues. The DNA of the CDR3 is TGTGCCAGTAGTTCGGACACTCGGGGCAATCAGCCCCAGCATTTT. This gives the protein CASSSDTRGNQPQHF.

This clone has only one observation. The chain carries TRBV4-1 and TRBJ1-4, with 8 bases fitting TRBD1. V trimming: 2 bases; J trimming: 1 base; junction bases outside the gene matches: 6. The CDR3 consists of 17 residues. The germline V gene has CDR1 MGHRA and CDR2 YSYEKL. CDR3 coding DNA: TGCGCCAGCAGCCAAATTCGTACAGGGGGAACTAATGAAAAACTGTTTTTT. This gives the protein CASSQIRTGGTNEKLFF.

This clone was seen a single time. The V gene is TRBV7-2, the J gene TRBJ2-7; D is unclear. The CDR3 is 15 residues long. CDR1 SGHTA and CDR2 FQGNSA come from the germline V gene. V was shortened by 6 bases and J by 2 bases, with 17 bases between the two germline ends. CDR3 sequence reads: CASRNLIPAPYEQYF. CDR3 coding DNA: TGTGCCAGCAGGAACCTCATACCCGCTCCCTACGAGCAGTACTTC. Filled out from reference TRBV7-2 and TRBJ2-7, the complete variable domain reads GAGVSQSPSNKVTEKGKDVELRCDPISGHTALYWYRQSLGQGLEFLIYFQGNSAPDKSGLPSDRFSAERTGGSVSTLTIQRTQQEDSAVYLCASRNLIPAPYEQYFGPGTRLTVT.

This clone occurred once. The CDR3 DNA follows: TGTGCCAGCAGCCCCTCATTAGTTGCTAACTATGGCTACACCTTC. Protein: CASSPSLVANYGYTF. The chain carries TRBV2 and TRBJ1-2; no firm D call. The CDR3 totals 15 residues. Looked up from germline, CDR1 is SNHLY and CDR2 is FYNNEI. Trimming shortened V by 6 bases and J by 0 bases, and 14 bases separated the two germline ends. The full variable domain, rest sourced from reference TRBV2 and TRBJ1-2, is EPEVTQTPSHQVTQMGQEVILRCVPISNHLYFYWYRQILGQKVEFLVSFYNNEISEKSEIFDDQFSVERPDGSNFTLKIRSTKLEDSAMYFCASSPSLVANYGYTFGSGTRLTVV.

The V and J genes are TRBV12-3 or TRBV12-4 and TRBJ1-1; maybe TRBD1 (5 bases). This CDR3 has 13 amino acids. V lost 5 bases and J 5 bases, leaving 12 bases between the germline ends. The CDR3 region is CASSAGWGTEAFF. In DNA form, the CDR3 reads TGTGCCAGCAGTGCAGGGTGGGGGACTGAAGCTTTCTTT.

V gene TRBV5-8 combines with J gene TRBJ1-2; D is undetermined. Germline V gene lookup returns CDR1 SGHTS and CDR2 YDEGEE. The CDR3 covers 12 residues. Trimming removed 2 bases from V and 4 bases from J, with 6 bases in between. The CDR3 loop is CASSLLSYGYTF. For the CDR3, the DNA is TGTGCCAGCAGCTTATTAAGCTATGGCTACACCTTC.

V usage is TRBV7-7 and J usage is TRBJ1-4; 10 nucleotides agree with TRBD1. Germline V gene lookup returns CDR1 SSHAT and CDR2 FNYEAQ (reference sequence). Trimming at V came to 5 bases and at J to 8 bases, leaving 8 bases not matched to a gene. The CDR3 is made up of 15 amino acids. CDR3 loop: CASSPRQGAGEKLFF. The DNA of the CDR3 is TGTGCCAGCAGCCCAAGACAGGGGGCGGGCGAAAAACTGTTTTTT. The full variable domain, rest sourced from reference TRBV7-7 and TRBJ1-4, is GAGVSQSPRYKVTKRGQDVTLRCDPISSHATLYWYQQALGQGPEFLTYFNYEAQPDKSGLPSDRFSAERPEGSISTLTIQRTEQRDSAMYRCASSPRQGAGEKLFFGSGTQLSVL.

CDR3 sequence (DNA): TGTGCCACCCAGGGTGGCGGTCAGCCCCAGCATTTT. Its protein product is CATQGGGQPQHF. The J gene is TRBJ1-5, the V gene TRBV19; a weak D match, TRBD1 (5 bases). The V gene lost 10 bases and the J gene lost 6 bases, with 13 bases spanning the gap. CDR3 size: 12 residues. Germline lookup yields CDR1 LNHDA and CDR2 SQIVND (reference sequence).

The CDR3 is CASSLGLGGAYGYTF. DNA for the CDR3: TGTGCCAGCAGCTTAGGACTAGGGGGTGCCTATGGCTACACCTTC. The V call is TRBV7-6, the J call TRBJ1-2, with D perhaps TRBD1 (6 bases). The germline V and J ends were trimmed by 1 base and 4 bases, with 13 bases remaining between them. Germline assignment: CDR1 SGHVS and CDR2 FNYEAQ. This CDR3 contains 15 residues.

The J gene is TRBJ2-2, the V gene TRBV11-2; no firm D call. The CDR3 totals 13 residues. Germline V lookup: CDR1 SGHAT, CDR2 FQNNGV. Trimming removed 3 bases at V and 2 bases at J, with 4 bases between. CDR3 in amino acids: CASSLINTGELFF. The DNA of the CDR3 is TGTGCCAGCAGCTTGATAAACACCGGGGAGCTGTTTTTT.